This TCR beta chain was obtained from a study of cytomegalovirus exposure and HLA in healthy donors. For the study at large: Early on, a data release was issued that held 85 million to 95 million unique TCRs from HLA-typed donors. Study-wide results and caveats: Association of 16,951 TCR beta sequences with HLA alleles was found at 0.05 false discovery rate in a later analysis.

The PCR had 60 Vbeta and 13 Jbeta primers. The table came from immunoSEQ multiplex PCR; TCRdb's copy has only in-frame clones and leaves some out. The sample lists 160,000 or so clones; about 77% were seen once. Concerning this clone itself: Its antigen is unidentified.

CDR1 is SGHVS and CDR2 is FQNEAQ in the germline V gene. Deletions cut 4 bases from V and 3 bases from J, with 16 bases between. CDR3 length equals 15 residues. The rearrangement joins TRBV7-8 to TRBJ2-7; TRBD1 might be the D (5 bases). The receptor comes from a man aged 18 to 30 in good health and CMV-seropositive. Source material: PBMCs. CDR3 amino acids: CASSSPPQGGYEQYF. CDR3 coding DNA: TGTGCCAGCAGCTCACCCCCGCAGGGCGGCTACGAGCAGTACTTC.